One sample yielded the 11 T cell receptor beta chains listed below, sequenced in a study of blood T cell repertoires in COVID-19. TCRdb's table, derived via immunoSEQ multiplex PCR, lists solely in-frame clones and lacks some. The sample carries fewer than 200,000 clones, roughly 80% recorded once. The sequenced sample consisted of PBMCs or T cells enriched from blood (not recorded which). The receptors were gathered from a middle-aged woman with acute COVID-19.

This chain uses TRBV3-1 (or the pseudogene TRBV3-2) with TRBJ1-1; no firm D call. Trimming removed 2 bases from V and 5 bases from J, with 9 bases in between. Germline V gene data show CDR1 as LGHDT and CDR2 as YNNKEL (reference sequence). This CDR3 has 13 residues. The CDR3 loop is CASSQLSETEAFF. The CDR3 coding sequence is TGTGCCAGCAGCCAATTATCAGAAACTGAAGCTTTCTTT.

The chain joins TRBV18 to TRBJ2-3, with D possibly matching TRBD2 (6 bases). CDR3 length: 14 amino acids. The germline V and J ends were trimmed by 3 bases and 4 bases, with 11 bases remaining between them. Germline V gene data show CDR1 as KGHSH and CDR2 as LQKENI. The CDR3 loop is CASSPGGKADTQYF. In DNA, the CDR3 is TGTGCCAGCTCACCGGGCGGGAAGGCAGATACGCAGTATTTT.

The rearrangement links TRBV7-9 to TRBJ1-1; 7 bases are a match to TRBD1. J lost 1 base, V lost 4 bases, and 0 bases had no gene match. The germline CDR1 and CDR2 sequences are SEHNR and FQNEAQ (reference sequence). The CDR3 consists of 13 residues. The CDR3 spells CASSWDRNTEAFF. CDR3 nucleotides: TGTGCCAGCAGCTGGGACAGGAACACTGAAGCTTTCTTT.

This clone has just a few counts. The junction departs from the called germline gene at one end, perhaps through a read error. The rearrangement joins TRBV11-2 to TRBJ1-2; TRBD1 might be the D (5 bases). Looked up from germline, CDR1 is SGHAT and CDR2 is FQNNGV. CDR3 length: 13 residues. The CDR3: CASTERGNSGYTF. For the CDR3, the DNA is TGTGCCAGCACTGAAAGGGGTAACTCTGGCTACACCTTC.

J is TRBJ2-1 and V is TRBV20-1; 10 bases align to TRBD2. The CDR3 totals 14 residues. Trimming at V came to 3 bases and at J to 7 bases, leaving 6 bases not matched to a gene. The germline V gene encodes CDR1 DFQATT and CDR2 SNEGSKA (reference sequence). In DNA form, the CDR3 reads TGCAGTGCTAGTTCTAGCGGGAGTAGGAATGAGCAGTTCTTC. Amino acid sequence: CSASSSGSRNEQFF.

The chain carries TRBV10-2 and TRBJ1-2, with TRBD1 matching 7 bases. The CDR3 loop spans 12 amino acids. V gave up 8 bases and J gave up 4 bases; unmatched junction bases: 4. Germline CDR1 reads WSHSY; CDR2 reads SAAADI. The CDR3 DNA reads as TGCGCCAGCTATACAGGGGTCTATGGCTACACCTTC. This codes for CASYTGVYGYTF.

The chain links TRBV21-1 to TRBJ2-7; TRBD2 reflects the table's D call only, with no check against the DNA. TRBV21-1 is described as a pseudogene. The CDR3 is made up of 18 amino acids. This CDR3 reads CASRDVGGTPYRSYEQYV. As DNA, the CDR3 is TGTGCCAGCAGGGACGTTGGCGGGACTCCCTATCGCTCCTACGAGCAGTACGTC.

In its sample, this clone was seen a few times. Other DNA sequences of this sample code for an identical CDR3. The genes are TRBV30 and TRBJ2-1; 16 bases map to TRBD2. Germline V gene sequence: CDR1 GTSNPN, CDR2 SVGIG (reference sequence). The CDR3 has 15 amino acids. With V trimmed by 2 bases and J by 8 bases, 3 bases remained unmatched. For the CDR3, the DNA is TGTGCCTGGAGTAGGGGACTAGCGGGAGGGGATGAGCAGTTCTTC. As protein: CAWSRGLAGGDEQFF.

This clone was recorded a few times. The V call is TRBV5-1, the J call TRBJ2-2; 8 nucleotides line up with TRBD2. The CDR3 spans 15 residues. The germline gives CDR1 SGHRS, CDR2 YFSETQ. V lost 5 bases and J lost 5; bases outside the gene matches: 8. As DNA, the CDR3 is TGCGCCAGCAGTCCCGGGACTAGAGGTACCGGGGAGCTGTTTTTT. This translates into CASSPGTRGTGELFF.

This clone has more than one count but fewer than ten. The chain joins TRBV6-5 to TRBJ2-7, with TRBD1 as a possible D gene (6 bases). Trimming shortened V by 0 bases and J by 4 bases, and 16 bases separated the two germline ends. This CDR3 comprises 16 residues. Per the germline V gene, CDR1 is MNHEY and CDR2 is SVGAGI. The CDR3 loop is CASSYSSGAYSYEQYF. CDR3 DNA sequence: TGTGCCAGCAGTTACTCTTCAGGGGCCTACTCTTACGAGCAGTACTTC.

CDR3 sequence: CASSQGTGRGYGYTF. CDR3 in DNA: TGTGCCAGCAGCCAAGGGACAGGGAGAGGCTATGGCTACACCTTC. The V gene is TRBV3-1 (or the pseudogene TRBV3-2), the J gene TRBJ1-2, with TRBD1 identical over 8 bases. The trim removed 1 base at V and 4 bases at J, leaving 5 bases unmatched. CDR3 length: 15 amino acids. Germline CDR1 is LGHDT and CDR2 is YNNKEL (reference sequence).